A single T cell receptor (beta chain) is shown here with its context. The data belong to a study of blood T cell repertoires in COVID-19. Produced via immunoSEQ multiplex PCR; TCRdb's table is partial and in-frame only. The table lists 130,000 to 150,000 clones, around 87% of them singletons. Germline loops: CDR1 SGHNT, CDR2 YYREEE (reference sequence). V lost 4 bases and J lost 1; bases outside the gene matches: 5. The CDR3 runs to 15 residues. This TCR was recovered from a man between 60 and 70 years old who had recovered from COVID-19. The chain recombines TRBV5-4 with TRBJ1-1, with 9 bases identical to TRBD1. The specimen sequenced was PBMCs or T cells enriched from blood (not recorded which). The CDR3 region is CASSPRTGENTEAFF. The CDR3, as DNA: TGTGCCAGCAGCCCTAGGACAGGGGAGAACACTGAAGCTTTCTTT.